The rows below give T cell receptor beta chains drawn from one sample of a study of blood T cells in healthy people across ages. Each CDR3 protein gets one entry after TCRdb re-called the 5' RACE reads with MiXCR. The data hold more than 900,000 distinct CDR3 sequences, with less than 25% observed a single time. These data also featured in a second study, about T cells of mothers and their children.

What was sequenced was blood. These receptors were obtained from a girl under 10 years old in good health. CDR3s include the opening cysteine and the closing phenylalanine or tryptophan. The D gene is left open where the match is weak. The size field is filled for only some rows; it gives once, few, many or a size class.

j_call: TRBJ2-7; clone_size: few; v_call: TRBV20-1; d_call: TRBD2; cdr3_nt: TGCAGTGCTAGGGGGGGGGAGAACTACGAGCAGTACTTC; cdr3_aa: CSARGGENYEQYF
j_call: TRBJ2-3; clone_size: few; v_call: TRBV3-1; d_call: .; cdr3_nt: TGTGCCAGCAGTCTTATCAGGGGAGATACGCAGTATTTT; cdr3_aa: CASSLIRGDTQYF
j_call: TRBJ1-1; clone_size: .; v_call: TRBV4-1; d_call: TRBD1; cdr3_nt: TGCGCCAGCAGCCTAGAAAGCCCCGGGACAGGGCTAAAAAGTGCCACTGAAGCTTTCTTT; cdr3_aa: CASSLESPGTGLKSATEAFF
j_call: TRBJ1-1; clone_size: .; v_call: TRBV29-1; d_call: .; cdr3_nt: TGCAGCGTTGAGGGCACTGAAGCTTTCTTT; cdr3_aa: CSVEGTEAFF
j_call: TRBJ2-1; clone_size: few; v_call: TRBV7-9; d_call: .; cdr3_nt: TGTGCCAGCATGGTTTCCAATGAGCAGTTCTTC; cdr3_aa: CASMVSNEQFF
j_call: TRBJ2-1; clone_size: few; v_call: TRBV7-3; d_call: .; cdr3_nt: TGTGCCAGCAGCTTAGATGGGGGGCAGGCCTTAAAGCAGTTCTTC; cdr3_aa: CASSLDGGQALKQFF
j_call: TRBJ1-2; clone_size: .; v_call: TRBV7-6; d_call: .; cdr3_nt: TGTGCCAGCAGCTTAGGGACCGACCCACTTGGCTACACCTTC; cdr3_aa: CASSLGTDPLGYTF
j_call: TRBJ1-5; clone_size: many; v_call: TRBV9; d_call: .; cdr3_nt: TGTGCCAGCAGCGTAAATCCTTTCTATCAGCCCCAGCATTTT; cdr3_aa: CASSVNPFYQPQHF
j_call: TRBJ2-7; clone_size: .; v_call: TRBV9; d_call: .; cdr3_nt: TGTGCCAGCAGCGGAAAGGGGAACGAGCAGTACTTC; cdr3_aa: CASSGKGNEQYF
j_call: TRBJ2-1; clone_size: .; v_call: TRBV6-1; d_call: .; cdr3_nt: TGTGCCAGCAGTGAAGGGGGCCCCGAGCAGTTCTTC; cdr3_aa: CASSEGGPEQFF
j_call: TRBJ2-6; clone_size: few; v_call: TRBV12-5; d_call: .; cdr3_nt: TGTGCTAGTGGTTACCGACAACTCTCACGCTCTGGGGCCAACGTCCTGACTTTC; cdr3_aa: CASGYRQLSRSGANVLTF
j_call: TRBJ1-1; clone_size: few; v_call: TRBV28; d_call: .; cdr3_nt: TGTGCCAGCAGTTTAGACAAGGGATTAACGGCCTTCTTT; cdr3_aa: CASSLDKGLTAFF
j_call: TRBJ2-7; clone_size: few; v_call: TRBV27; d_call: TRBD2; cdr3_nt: TGTGCCAGCAGTTCACTAGCGGTCCACGAGCAGTACTTC; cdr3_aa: CASSSLAVHEQYF
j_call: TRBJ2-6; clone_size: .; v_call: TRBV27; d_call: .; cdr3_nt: TGTGCCAGCAGTAGATCCGGGACAACTGGGGCCAACGTCCTGACTTTC; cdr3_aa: CASSRSGTTGANVLTF
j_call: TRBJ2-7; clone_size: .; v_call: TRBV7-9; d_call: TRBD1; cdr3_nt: TGTGCCAGCAGCACCCGGACAGGGGGCGAGCAGTACTTC; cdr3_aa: CASSTRTGGEQYF
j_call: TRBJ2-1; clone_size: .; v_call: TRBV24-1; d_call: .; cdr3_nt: TGTGCCACCAGTGATTTGTTGGGGAGCTCCTACAATGAGCAGTTCTTC; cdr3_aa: CATSDLLGSSYNEQFF
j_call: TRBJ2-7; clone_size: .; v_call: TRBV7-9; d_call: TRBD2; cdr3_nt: TGTGCCAGCAGCGACGAAGCGGGGGATGTGTACGAGCAGTACTTC; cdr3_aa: CASSDEAGDVYEQYF
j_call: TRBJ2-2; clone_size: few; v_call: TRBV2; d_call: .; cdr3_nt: TGTGCCAGCAGTGCCAGCGGAGCGACCGGGGAGCTGTTTTTT; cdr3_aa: CASSASGATGELFF
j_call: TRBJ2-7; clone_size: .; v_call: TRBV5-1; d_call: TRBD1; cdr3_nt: TGCGCCAGCAGCCCCGACTCCGGGACAGGGGACGAGCAGTACTTC; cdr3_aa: CASSPDSGTGDEQYF
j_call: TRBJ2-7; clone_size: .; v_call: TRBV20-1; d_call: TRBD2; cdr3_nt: TGCAGTGTTACGGCGGGAGGCCCCTACAAGCAGTACTTC; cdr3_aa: CSVTAGGPYKQYF
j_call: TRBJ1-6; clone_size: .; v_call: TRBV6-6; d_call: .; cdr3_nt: TGTGCCAGCAGTTACTCGGACTTTAATTCACCCCTCCACTTT; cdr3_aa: CASSYSDFNSPLHF
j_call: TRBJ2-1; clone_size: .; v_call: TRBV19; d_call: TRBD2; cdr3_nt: TGTGCCAGTAGTATGACCCTAGCGGCCCAGGGAGGGCAGTTCTTC; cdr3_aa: CASSMTLAAQGGQFF
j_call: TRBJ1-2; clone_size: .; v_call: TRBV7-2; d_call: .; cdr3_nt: TGTGCCAGCCGCCCCGGGGGGCGAGACGGCTACACCTTC; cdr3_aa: CASRPGGRDGYTF
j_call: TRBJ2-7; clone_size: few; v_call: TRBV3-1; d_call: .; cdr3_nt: TGTGCCAGCAGCCAATGGGGCAGGGACGGCGAGCAGTACTTC; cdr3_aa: CASSQWGRDGEQYF
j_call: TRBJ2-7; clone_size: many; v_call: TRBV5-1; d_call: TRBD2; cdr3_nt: TGCGCCAGCAGCTTGGCAACTAGCGTCTCCTACGAGCAGTACTTC; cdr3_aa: CASSLATSVSYEQYF
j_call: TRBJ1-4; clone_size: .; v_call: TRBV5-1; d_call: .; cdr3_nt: TGCGCCAGCAGCTTGGGACAGAGTGGGGGAGAAAAACTGTTTTTT; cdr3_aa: CASSLGQSGGEKLFF
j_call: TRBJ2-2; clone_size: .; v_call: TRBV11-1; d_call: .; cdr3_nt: TGTGCCAGCAGCTTAGGCCCCGGGACTAACACCGGGGAGCTGTTTTTT; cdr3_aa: CASSLGPGTNTGELFF
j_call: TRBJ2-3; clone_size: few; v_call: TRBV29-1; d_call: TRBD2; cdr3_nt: TGCAGCGTTGGGAGGCGGGAGGGCCCGGATACGCAGTATTTT; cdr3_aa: CSVGRREGPDTQYF
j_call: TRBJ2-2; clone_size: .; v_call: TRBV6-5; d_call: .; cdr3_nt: TGTGCCAGCAGTTACGATGTGGGGGGGGAGCTGTTTTTT; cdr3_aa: CASSYDVGGELFF
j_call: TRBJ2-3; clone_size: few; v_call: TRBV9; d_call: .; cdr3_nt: TGTGCCAGCAGCGCTCCAGTAGCAGATACGCAGTATTTT; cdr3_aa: CASSAPVADTQYF
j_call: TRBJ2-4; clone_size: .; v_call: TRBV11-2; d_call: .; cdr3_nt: TGTGCCAGCAGTCAGGGTCACAACATTCAGTACTTC; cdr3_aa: CASSQGHNIQYF
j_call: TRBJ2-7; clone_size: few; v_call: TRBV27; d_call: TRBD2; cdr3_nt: TGTGCCAGCAGTTCCCTAGCGGGAGCGCTCGAGCAGTACTTC; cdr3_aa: CASSSLAGALEQYF
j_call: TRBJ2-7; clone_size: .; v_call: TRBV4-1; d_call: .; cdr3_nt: TGCGCCAGCAGCTCGCAGGGGCTAAAGAGTAACGAGCAGTACTTC; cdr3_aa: CASSSQGLKSNEQYF
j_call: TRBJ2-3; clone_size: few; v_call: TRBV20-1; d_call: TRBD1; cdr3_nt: TGCAGTGCTTTGGACAGGGTTGGAGATACGCAGTATTTT; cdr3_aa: CSALDRVGDTQYF
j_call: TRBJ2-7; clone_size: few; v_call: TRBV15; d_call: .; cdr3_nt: TGTGCCACCAGCAGAGATCCCAGGGGCCACGAGCAGTACTTC; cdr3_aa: CATSRDPRGHEQYF